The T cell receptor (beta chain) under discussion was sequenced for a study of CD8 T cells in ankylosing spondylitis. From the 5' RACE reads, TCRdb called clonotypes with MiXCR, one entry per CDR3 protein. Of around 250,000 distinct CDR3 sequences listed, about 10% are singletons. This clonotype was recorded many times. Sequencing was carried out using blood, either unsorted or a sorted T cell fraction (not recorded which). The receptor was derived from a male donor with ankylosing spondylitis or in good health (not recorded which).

The CDR3 loop is CSAIVEREWSEQFF. CDR3 DNA: TGCAGTGCCATAGTGGAGCGGGAGTGGAGTGAGCAGTTCTTC. The genes are TRBV20-1 and TRBJ2-1; 8 bases align to TRBD2. The CDR3 covers 14 residues. From germline, CDR1 is DFQATT and CDR2 SNEGSKA (reference sequence). Trimming took 6 bases from V and 9 from J; bases not matched to a gene: 13.